This TCR beta chain was profiled in a study of T cell responses to AZD1222 COVID-19 vaccine. Study conclusions and caveats: Within unmutated variant regions lay the reported targets of nearly half of spike-specific TCRs. It was only a handful of AZD1222 recipients who were seropositive at baseline. Donors, mostly white British, included more females; clonal diversity was possibly underestimated. Vaccine-related CD4 TCRs covered spike, predominating at 160-218 and 743-854.

This clone was found once. What it binds is unknown. The CDR3 totals 12 residues. V was pared by 3 bases and J by 5 bases, with 10 bases between. Germline V gene sequence: CDR1 SQVTM, CDR2 ANQGSEA. Clones were read by immunoSEQ multiplex PCR, and TCRdb kept only the in-frame ones, dropping some. The data hold 140,000 or so clones, with just over 85% observed a single time. Sequencing used peripheral blood, obtained on day 0 of AZD1222 vaccination. This receptor was obtained from an adult in good health. The chain recombines TRBV29-1 with TRBJ1-2; the D gene is possibly TRBD1 (6 bases). Written as DNA, the CDR3 is TGCAGCGTTGACAGGGGAGGGTATGGCTACACCTTC. This encodes CSVDRGGYGYTF.